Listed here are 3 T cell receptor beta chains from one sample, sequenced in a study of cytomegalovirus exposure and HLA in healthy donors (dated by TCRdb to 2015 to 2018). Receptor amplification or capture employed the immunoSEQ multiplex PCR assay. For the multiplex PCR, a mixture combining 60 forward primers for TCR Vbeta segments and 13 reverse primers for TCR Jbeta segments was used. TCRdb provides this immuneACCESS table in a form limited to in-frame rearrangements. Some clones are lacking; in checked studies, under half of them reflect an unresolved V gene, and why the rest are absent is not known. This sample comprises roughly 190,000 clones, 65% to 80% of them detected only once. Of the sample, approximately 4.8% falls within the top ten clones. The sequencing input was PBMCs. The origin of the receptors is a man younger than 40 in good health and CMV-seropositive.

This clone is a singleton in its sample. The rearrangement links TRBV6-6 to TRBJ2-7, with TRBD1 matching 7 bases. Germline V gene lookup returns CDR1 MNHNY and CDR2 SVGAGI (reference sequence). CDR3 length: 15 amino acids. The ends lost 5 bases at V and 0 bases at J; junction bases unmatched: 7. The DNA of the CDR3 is TGTGCCAGCAGTACCCCAGGGGGTGCCTCCTACGAGCAGTACTTC. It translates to CASSTPGGASYEQYF.

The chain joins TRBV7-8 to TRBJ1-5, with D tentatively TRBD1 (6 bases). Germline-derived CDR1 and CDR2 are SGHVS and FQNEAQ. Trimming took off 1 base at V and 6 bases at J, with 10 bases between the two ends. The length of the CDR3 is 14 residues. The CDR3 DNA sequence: TGTGCCAGCAGCTTAGATCAGGGGCCTCAGCCCCAGCATTTT. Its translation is CASSLDQGPQPQHF.

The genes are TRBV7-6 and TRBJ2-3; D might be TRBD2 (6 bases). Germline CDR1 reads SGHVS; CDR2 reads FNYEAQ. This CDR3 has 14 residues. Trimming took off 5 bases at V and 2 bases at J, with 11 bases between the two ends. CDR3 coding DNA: TGTGCCAGCAGCCTCGCGGGGAACACAGATACGCAGTATTTT. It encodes CASSLAGNTDTQYF.